This T cell receptor (beta chain) derives from a study of regulatory T cells in long-lasting Graves disease. Construction of TCR beta libraries relied on iRepertoire HTBI primers and on Arm-PCR targeting CDR3 regions. MiXCR, applied by TCRdb to the multiplex PCR reads, yields one record per CDR3 protein. The data contain 530,000 or so distinct CDR3 sequences, about 16% of them singletons. The CDR3 consists of 14 residues. The V segment lost 4 bases and the J segment 3 bases; nucleotides outside the gene matches: 4. Germline lookup yields CDR1 SGHAT and CDR2 FQNNGV. The time point: newly diagnosed GD, antithyroid drugs for less than 3 months. Scientists built the TCR library using RNA that was extracted from PBMCs. These data also formed part of another study, on T cells in Graves' hyperthyroidism and ophthalmopathy.

This TCR was recovered from a man aged 18 to 35 with Graves disease. The chain combines TRBV11-2 with TRBJ2-5, with TRBD1 identical over 8 bases. Sequencing used peripheral blood mononuclear cells (PBMCs), obtained at new diagnosis, from a patient treated with antithyroid drugs. The CDR3: CASSSWTGKETQYF. The CDR3 DNA follows: TGTGCCAGCAGCTCCTGGACAGGGAAAGAGACCCAGTACTTC.